Following are 25 T cell receptor beta chains from one sample sequenced in a study of beta chain features in type 1 diabetes. The investigators reverse transcribed all of the isolated RNA, so they sequenced expressed TCRB transcripts. The table came from immunoSEQ multiplex PCR; TCRdb's copy has only in-frame clones and leaves some out. The data contain about 180,000 clones, about an eighth of them singletons. Sequenced: central memory CD4+ T cells from blood. Receptors originate from a woman under 30 in good health.

This rearrangement joins TRBV4-1 to TRBJ2-1, with 10 bases matching TRBD2. CDR1 MGHRA and CDR2 YSYEKL come from the germline V gene. The V and J ends lost 1 base and 5 bases, in that order; junction bases with no gene match: 14. This CDR3 contains 19 residues. In DNA form, the CDR3 reads TGCGCCAGCAGCCAAGCTAGGGCTAGCGGGAGAAACGCTGACAATGAGCAGTTCTTC. It encodes CASSQARASGRNADNEQFF.

V gene TRBV14 combines with J gene TRBJ2-2, with D tentatively TRBD2 (6 bases). The CDR3 runs 14 residues. V gave up 5 bases and J gave up 3 bases, with 10 bases separating them. CDR1 is SGHDN, CDR2 FVKESK, per germline. The CDR3: CASSFRGYTGELFF. CDR3 nucleotides: TGTGCCAGCAGCTTCCGGGGGTACACCGGGGAGCTGTTTTTT.

This clone was counted only a few times. The J gene is TRBJ2-2, the V gene TRBV15, with TRBD2 identical over 10 bases. The CDR3 length is 17 residues. The trim removed 3 bases at V and 7 bases at J, leaving 11 bases unmatched. Germline V gene data show CDR1 as LNHNV and CDR2 as YYDKDF (reference sequence). The CDR3 sequence is CATSRESGRAVGGELFF. In DNA form, the CDR3 reads TGTGCCACCAGCAGGGAAAGCGGGAGGGCAGTTGGCGGGGAGCTGTTTTTT. Filled out from reference TRBV15 and TRBJ2-2, the complete variable domain reads DAMVIQNPRYQVTQFGKPVTLSCSQTLNHNVMYWYQQKSSQAPKLLFHYYDKDFNNEADTPDNFQSRRPNTSFCFLDIRSPGLGDTAMYLCATSRESGRAVGGELFFGEGSRLTVL.

The chain joins TRBV29-1 to TRBJ1-2; the match to TRBD1 covers 10 bases. V lost 4 bases to trimming and J lost 1 base; unmatched junction nucleotides: 3. This CDR3 spans 14 amino acids. Germline CDR1 SQVTM, CDR2 ANQGSEA. CDR3 sequence reads: CSVGGTGDNYGYTF. The DNA for the CDR3 is TGCAGCGTTGGAGGGACAGGGGATAACTATGGCTACACCTTC.

The chain has TRBV25-1 and TRBJ1-2, with 10 bases identical to TRBD1. The CDR3 sequence is 13 residues long. V shed 6 bases, J shed 5 bases, and the junction held 3 bases outside the gene matches. The germline V gene encodes CDR1 MGHDK and CDR2 SYGVNS. CDR3 protein: CASSRDRGYGYTF. In nucleotides, the CDR3 is TGTGCCAGCAGCCGGGACAGGGGATATGGCTACACCTTC.

This clone was observed a few times. The chain recombines TRBV6-4 with TRBJ1-2, with a weak D call TRBD1 (6 bases). Trimming removed 8 bases from V and 8 bases from J, with 21 bases in between. The CDR3 has 14 amino acids. Germline V CDR1 and CDR2: MRHNA, SNTAGT. This CDR3 reads CASGRKQGLRGYTF. CDR3 DNA sequence: TGTGCCAGCGGAAGAAAACAGGGATTAAGGGGCTACACCTTC.

This clone has just a few counts. This sequence joins TRBV5-4 and TRBJ2-2; 9 nucleotides align to TRBD1. Germline V gene sequence: CDR1 SGHNT, CDR2 YYREEE (reference sequence). CDR3 length equals 15 residues. V gave up 2 bases and J gave up 5 bases; unmatched junction bases: 4. The DNA of the CDR3 is TGTGCCAGCAGCTTTCAGACAGGGGGGACCGGGGAGCTGTTTTTT. Translation: CASSFQTGGTGELFF.

The chain has TRBV30 and TRBJ1-1, with D possibly TRBD1 on 5 matching bases. CDR3 length: 15 amino acids. The V gene's germline CDR1 is GTSNPN and CDR2 SVGIG (reference sequence). With 2 bases removed from V and 4 bases from J, the gap between germline ends came to 17 bases. The CDR3 DNA sequence: TGTGCCTGGAGTTATCGGGGGTCCGTGGGCACTGAAGCTTTCTTT. This gives the protein CAWSYRGSVGTEAFF.

The rearrangement uses TRBV28 and TRBJ2-7; 11 nucleotides agree with TRBD2. The germline V gene encodes CDR1 MDHEN and CDR2 SYDVKM. CDR3 length equals 17 residues. V lost 6 bases to trimming and J lost 3 bases; unmatched junction nucleotides: 13. CDR3 in DNA: TGTGCCAGCAGACGTTTTCCTACTAGCGGGAGCCGCTACGAGCAGTACTTC. The encoded protein is CASRRFPTSGSRYEQYF. Using reference TRBV28 and TRBJ2-7 for the parts outside the CDR3, the full variable domain is DVKVTQSSRYLVKRTGEKVFLECVQDMDHENMFWYRQDPGLGLRLIYFSYDVKMKEKGDIPEGYSVSREKKERFSLILESASTNQTSMYLCASRRFPTSGSRYEQYFGPGTRLTVT.

This clone was seen a few times. The rearrangement joins TRBV25-1 to TRBJ1-1; no clear D gene. Trimming stripped 5 bases from V and 3 bases from J, with 16 bases between. The germline CDR1 and CDR2 sequences are MGHDK and SYGVNS. The CDR3 contains 15 residues. In DNA form, the CDR3 reads TGTGCCAGCAGTACCTCGACGGCGGGGTACACTGAAGCTTTCTTT. Translating it yields CASSTSTAGYTEAFF.

The rearrangement links TRBV18 to TRBJ2-7; tentative D call: TRBD2 (6 bases). Trimming took off 1 base at V and 8 bases at J, with 18 bases between the two ends. Germline CDR1 and CDR2: KGHSH and LQKENI. The CDR3 extends over 15 amino acids. For the CDR3, the DNA is TGTGCCAGCTCACCACGCTCAGACCAGGGCGGGAAGCAGTACTTC. Protein: CASSPRSDQGGKQYF. Using reference TRBV18 and TRBJ2-7 for the parts outside the CDR3, the full variable domain is NAGVMQNPRHLVRRRGQEARLRCSPMKGHSHVYWYRQLPEEGLKFMVYLQKENIIDESGMPKERFSAEFPKEGPSILRIQQVVRGDSAAYFCASSPRSDQGGKQYFGPGTRLTVT.

This clone was seen repeatedly, ten times or more. The chain links TRBV2 to TRBJ1-2; 8 bases are shared with TRBD1. The trim removed 1 base at V and 5 bases at J, leaving 6 bases unmatched. The CDR3 has 15 residues. Germline-derived CDR1 and CDR2 are SNHLY and FYNNEI. CDR3 amino acids: CASSEVGRGPYGYTF. The CDR3 DNA follows: TGTGCCAGCAGTGAAGTGGGCAGGGGGCCATATGGCTACACCTTC.

Comment on this clone: This sample includes further DNA sequences coding for the same CDR3. The gene calls are TRBV6-6 and TRBJ2-7; weak D call: TRBD1 (6 bases). Trimming left V 4 bases short and J 0 bases short, with 7 bases between. Germline CDR1 MNHNY, CDR2 SVGAGI (reference sequence). The length of the CDR3 is 13 residues. CDR3 loop: CASSLTGSYEQYF. In nucleotides, the CDR3 is TGTGCCAGCAGTTTGACAGGCTCCTACGAGCAGTACTTC.

This clone was counted only a few times. The rearrangement joins TRBV27 to TRBJ2-1; D unresolved. This CDR3 is 15 amino acids long. Germline lookup yields CDR1 MNHEY and CDR2 SMNVEV (reference sequence). V was shortened by 3 bases and J by 5 bases, with 14 bases between the two germline ends. CDR3 sequence: CASSFDTNFNNEQFF. CDR3 sequence (DNA): TGTGCCAGCAGTTTTGACACCAACTTCAACAATGAGCAGTTCTTC.

This clone was detected only a few times. The CDR3 loop is CASSPQGTDTQYF. CDR3 coding DNA: TGTGCCAGCTCACCGCAGGGGACAGATACGCAGTATTTT. The J gene is TRBJ2-3, the V gene TRBV18; TRBD1 might be the D (6 bases). Deletions cut 3 bases from V and 3 bases from J, with 7 bases between. Germline CDR1 KGHSH, CDR2 LQKENI. The CDR3 totals 13 residues.

In its sample, this clone was seen a few times. The chain recombines TRBV7-9 with TRBJ1-4, with D unclear. The CDR3 is 14 residues long. V gave up 8 bases and J gave up 0 bases, with 10 bases separating them. Per the germline V gene, CDR1 is SEHNR and CDR2 is FQNEAQ (reference sequence). CDR3 sequence (DNA): TGTGCCAGCGGAGAGTTGGCAACTAATGAAAAACTGTTTTTT. Its protein is CASGELATNEKLFF.

This clone was observed a handful of times. The V gene is TRBV11-1, the J gene TRBJ2-7, with a weak D call TRBD1 (5 bases). Germline V CDR1 and CDR2: SGHAT, FQDESV (reference sequence). This CDR3 is 13 amino acids long. Between the trimmed V and J ends, which lost 4 bases and 2 bases, there was a span of 9 bases. The chain's CDR3 is CASSYLDTYEQYF. CDR3 sequence (DNA): TGTGCCAGCAGCTATTTGGACACCTACGAGCAGTACTTC. Drawing the rest from reference TRBV11-1 and TRBJ2-7, the complete variable domain is EAEVAQSPRYKITEKSQAVAFWCDPISGHATLYWYRQILGQGPELLVQFQDESVVDDSQLPKDRFSAERLKGVDSTLKIQPAELGDSAMYLCASSYLDTYEQYFGPGTRLTVT.

The rearrangement uses TRBV18 and TRBJ2-3, with 13 bases that match TRBD2. The trim removed 3 bases at V and 3 bases at J, leaving 12 bases unmatched. Germline V gene sequence: CDR1 KGHSH, CDR2 LQKENI. The CDR3 covers 19 residues. The CDR3 loop reads CASSPGTSGNILRTDTQYF. The CDR3 nucleotides read TGTGCCAGCTCACCTGGGACTAGCGGGAATATTTTGAGAACAGATACGCAGTATTTT.

In its sample, this clone was seen a few times. V is TRBV28 and J is TRBJ2-7, with 9 bases identical to TRBD1. Per the germline V gene, CDR1 is MDHEN and CDR2 is SYDVKM. V lost 3 bases and J lost 5; bases outside the gene matches: 11. CDR3 length equals 16 residues. CDR3 coding DNA: TGTGCCAGCAGTTTGCCCCGGGGACAGGGAAAAGACGAGCAGTACTTC. Encoded protein: CASSLPRGQGKDEQYF.

The chain recombines TRBV6-5 with TRBJ1-5; D is perhaps TRBD1 (6 bases). CDR1 and CDR2 from the germline V gene are MNHEY and SVGAGI. Trimming removed 6 bases at V and 5 bases at J, with 17 bases between. This CDR3 comprises 15 residues. DNA for the CDR3: TGTGCCAGCAGAAGAGGAGGGGGGGCTCATCAGCCCCAGCATTTT. Residues: CASRRGGGAHQPQHF.

In this sample, this clone turned up a few times. This sequence joins TRBV10-3 and TRBJ2-7; D is possibly TRBD2 (6 bases). Trimming removed 7 bases from V and 2 bases from J, with 15 bases in between. CDR3 length: 14 residues. The germline CDR1 and CDR2 sequences are ENHRY and SYGVKD. CDR3 nucleotides: TGTGCCATCAAGGAGGGAAGGGACGCCTACGAGCAGTACTTC. Amino acid sequence: CAIKEGRDAYEQYF.

This clone was counted between two and nine times. The chain is built from TRBV28 and TRBJ1-5; TRBD1 matches 9 bases. V gave up 4 bases and J gave up 1 base; unmatched junction bases: 5. The germline gives CDR1 MDHEN, CDR2 SYDVKM. The CDR3 totals 16 residues. This chain's CDR3 is CASSSPGQGSNQPQHF. In DNA, the CDR3 is TGTGCCAGCAGTTCCCCGGGACAGGGAAGCAATCAGCCCCAGCATTTT.

The genes are TRBV11-2 and TRBJ1-5, with D possibly matching TRBD1 (5 bases). CDR1 is SGHAT and CDR2 is FQNNGV in the germline V gene. V lost 3 bases and J lost 7, with 10 bases in between. There are 13 residues in the CDR3. The CDR3 region is CASSLQGGQPQHF. The DNA for the CDR3 is TGTGCCAGCAGCTTGCAGGGTGGGCAGCCCCAGCATTTT.

The rearrangement links TRBV4-1 to TRBJ2-1, with D possibly being TRBD2 (5 bases). The germline CDR1 and CDR2 sequences are MGHRA and YSYEKL. The V and J ends lost 1 base and 6 bases respectively, with 19 bases between them. The CDR3 is made up of 17 amino acids. CDR3: CASSQGRAGKVTNEQFF. The CDR3 DNA sequence: TGCGCCAGCAGCCAAGGTCGGGCGGGCAAGGTAACCAATGAGCAGTTCTTC.

This clone was seen more than once but under ten times. The chain joins TRBV7-9 to TRBJ1-5; D possibly corresponds to TRBD1 (6 bases). V lost 5 bases, J lost 7 bases, and 15 bases lay in between. Germline lookup yields CDR1 SEHNR and CDR2 FQNEAQ (reference sequence). This CDR3 spans 14 amino acids. The CDR3 nucleotides read TGTGCCAGCAGCCCTACAGGGCGGGAGCAGCCCCAGCATTTT. It translates to CASSPTGREQPQHF.